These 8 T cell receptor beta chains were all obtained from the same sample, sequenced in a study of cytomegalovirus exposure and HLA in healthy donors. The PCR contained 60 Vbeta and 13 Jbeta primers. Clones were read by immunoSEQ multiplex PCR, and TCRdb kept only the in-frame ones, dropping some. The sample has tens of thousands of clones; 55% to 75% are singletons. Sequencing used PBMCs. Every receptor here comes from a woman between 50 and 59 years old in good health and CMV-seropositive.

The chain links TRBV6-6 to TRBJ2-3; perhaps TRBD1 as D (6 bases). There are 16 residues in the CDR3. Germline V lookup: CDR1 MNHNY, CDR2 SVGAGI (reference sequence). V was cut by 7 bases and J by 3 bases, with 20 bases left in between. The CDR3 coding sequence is TGTGCCAGCACCCCTTCAGCTATGGGGGCGACAGATACGCAGTATTTT. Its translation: CASTPSAMGATDTQYF.

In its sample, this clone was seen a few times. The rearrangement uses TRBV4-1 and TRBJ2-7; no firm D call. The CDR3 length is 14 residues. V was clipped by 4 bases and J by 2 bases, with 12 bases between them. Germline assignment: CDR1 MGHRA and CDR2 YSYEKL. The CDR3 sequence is CASSLELQTYEQYF. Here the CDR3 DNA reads TGCGCCAGCAGCCTAGAGTTACAAACCTACGAGCAGTACTTC.

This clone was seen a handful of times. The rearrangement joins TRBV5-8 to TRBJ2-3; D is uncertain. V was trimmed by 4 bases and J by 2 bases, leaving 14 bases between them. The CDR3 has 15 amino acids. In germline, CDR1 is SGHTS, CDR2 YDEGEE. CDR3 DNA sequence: TGTGCCAGCAGCCGAACGACTCCCCCCACAGATACGCAGTATTTT. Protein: CASSRTTPPTDTQYF.

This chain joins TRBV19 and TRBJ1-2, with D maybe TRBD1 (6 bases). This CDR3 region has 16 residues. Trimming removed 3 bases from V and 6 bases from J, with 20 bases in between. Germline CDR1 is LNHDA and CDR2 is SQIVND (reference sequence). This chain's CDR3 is CASSISPSGVANGYTF. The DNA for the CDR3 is TGTGCCAGTAGTATCAGCCCGTCAGGGGTCGCAAATGGCTACACCTTC.

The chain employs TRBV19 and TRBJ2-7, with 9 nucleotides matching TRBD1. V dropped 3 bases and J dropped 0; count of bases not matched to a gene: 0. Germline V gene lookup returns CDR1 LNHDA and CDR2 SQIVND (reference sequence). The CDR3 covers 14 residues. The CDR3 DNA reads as TGTGCCAGTAGTATGACAGGGGGCTCCTACGAGCAGTACTTC. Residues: CASSMTGGSYEQYF.

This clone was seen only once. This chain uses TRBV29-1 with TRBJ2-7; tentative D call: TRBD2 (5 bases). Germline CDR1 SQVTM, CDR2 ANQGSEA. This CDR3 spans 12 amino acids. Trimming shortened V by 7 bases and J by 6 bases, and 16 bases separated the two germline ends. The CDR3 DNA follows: TGCAGCGCCGGAAGGGAGTCAACCGAGCAGTACTTC. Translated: CSAGRESTEQYF.

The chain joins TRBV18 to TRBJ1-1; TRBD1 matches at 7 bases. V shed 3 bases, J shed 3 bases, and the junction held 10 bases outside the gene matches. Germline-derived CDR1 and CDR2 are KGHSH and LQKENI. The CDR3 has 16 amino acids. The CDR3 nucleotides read TGTGCCAGCTCACCGATGCCCCCTACAGGGGACACTGAAGCTTTCTTT. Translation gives CASSPMPPTGDTEAFF.

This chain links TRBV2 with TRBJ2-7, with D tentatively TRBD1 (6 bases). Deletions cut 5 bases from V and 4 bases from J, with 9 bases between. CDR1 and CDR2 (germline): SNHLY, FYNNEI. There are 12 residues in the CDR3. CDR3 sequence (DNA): TGTGCCAGCAGTACTACAGGGTACGAGCAGTACTTC. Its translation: CASSTTGYEQYF. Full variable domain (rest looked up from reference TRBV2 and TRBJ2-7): EPEVTQTPSHQVTQMGQEVILRCVPISNHLYFYWYRQILGQKVEFLVSFYNNEISEKSEIFDDQFSVERPDGSNFTLKIRSTKLEDSAMYFCASSTTGYEQYFGPGTRLTVT.